This TCR beta chain was obtained from a study of shared clonotypes between healthy human individuals. Data came from immunoSEQ multiplex PCR; TCRdb stores just in-frame clones and leaves some out. Of 730,000 or so clones listed, around 72% were seen once; the top ten hold about 1.8%. Germline CDR1 is SGHTA and CDR2 is FQGTGA. The CDR3 loop spans 16 amino acids. With V trimmed by 5 bases and J by 6 bases, 9 bases remained unmatched. Findings and caveats of the study: Expectations were that clonotype sharing among donors would be affected by sequencing depth. Rarefaction gave evidence that sorted-subset sequencing remained incomplete despite large depth.

The investigators split CD4+ cells into a CD45RA+ naive subset and a CD45RA-negative memory subset. In regard to this clone: The antigen is not known.

Material: memory CD4+ T cells sorted from blood. Subset noted: CD45RA-negative fraction. This sequence originates from a woman aged 30 to 39 in good health. V gene TRBV7-3 combines with J gene TRBJ2-2; TRBD2 aligns across 10 bases. CDR3 bases: TGTGCCAGCAGCCCACTCGCTAGCGGGAGCGCCGGGGAGCTGTTTTTT. This sequence encodes CASSPLASGSAGELFF.